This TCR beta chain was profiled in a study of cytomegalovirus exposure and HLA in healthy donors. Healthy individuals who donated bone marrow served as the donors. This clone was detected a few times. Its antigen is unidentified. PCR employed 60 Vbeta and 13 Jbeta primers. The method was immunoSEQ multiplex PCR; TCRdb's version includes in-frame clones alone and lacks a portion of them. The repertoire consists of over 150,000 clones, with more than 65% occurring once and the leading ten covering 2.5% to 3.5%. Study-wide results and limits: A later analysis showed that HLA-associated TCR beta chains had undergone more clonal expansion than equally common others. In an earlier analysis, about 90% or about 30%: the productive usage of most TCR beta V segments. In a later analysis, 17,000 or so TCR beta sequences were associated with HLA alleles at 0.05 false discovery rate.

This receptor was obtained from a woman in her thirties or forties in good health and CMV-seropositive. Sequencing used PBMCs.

CDR3 nucleotide sequence: TGTGCCAGCAGCCTGGGGACTAGCGGGGATCGGACCGGGGAGCTGTTTTTT. Residues: CASSLGTSGDRTGELFF. V and J are TRBV9 and TRBJ2-2; TRBD2 matches at 13 bases. The V and J ends lost 4 bases and 5 bases, in that order; junction bases with no gene match: 8. The CDR3 runs 17 residues. CDR1 SGDLS and CDR2 YYNGEE come from the germline V gene.